The rows below give T cell receptor beta chains drawn from one sample of a study of OX40 agonist ivuxolimab in advanced cancers. Clones were sequenced by immunoSEQ multiplex PCR, and TCRdb holds only the in-frame ones, with some missing. The sample shows approximately 79,000 clones, roughly 94% of them seen only once. Sequencing was performed on CD4+ or CD8+ T cells sorted from blood, taken in a trial of the OX40 agonist ivuxolimab. These receptor sequences come from an adult with an advanced solid tumor such as melanoma, head and neck, liver or kidney cancer. Each CDR3 is given with its conserved first and last residue. D genes are given only for firm matches. Clone size is shown for a subset of rows, as once, few, many or a class of expanded clone.

TRBJ2-2,-,TRBV7-2,-,TGTGCCAGCAGCTTGCGCACCGGGGAGCTGTTTTTT,CASSLRTGELFF
TRBJ2-5,-,TRBV9,-,TGTGCCAGCAGCGTAGGAGAGGGAATGGCCGAGACCCAGTACTTC,CASSVGEGMAETQYF
TRBJ1-1,-,TRBV11-2,-,TGTGCCAGCAGCTTAGTTCCAGTACAGGAGGACACTGAAGCTTTCTTT,CASSLVPVQEDTEAFF
TRBJ1-2,TRBD1,TRBV19,-,TGTGCCAGTAGCCCCCGGGACAGGGGTATCTATGGCTACACCTTC,CASSPRDRGIYGYTF
TRBJ2-1,-,TRBV29-1,-,TGCAGCGTTGAAGGACCGGAGGGGCTCTCCTACAATGAGCAGTTCTTC,CSVEGPEGLSYNEQFF
TRBJ1-2,TRBD1,TRBV5-6,-,TGTGCCAGCAGCTTCCCGGCGACAGGGGATGGCTACACCTTC,CASSFPATGDGYTF
TRBJ2-1,TRBD2,TRBV4-2,-,TGTGCCAGCAGCCACCTCGGGACTAGCGGGAGGGGCGATGAGCAGTTCTTC,CASSHLGTSGRGDEQFF
TRBJ2-7,-,TRBV27,once,TGTGCCAGCAGTTTTACATTGGGTAACGAGCAGTACTTC,CASSFTLGNEQYF
TRBJ1-1,-,TRBV19,-,TGTGCCAGTAGTATAGGCGCTGCCATGAACACTGAAGCTTTCTTT,CASSIGAAMNTEAFF
TRBJ1-1,TRBD1,TRBV4-1,-,TGCGCCAGCAGCCATACCAGCAGGGGGCCCCAATTGAACACTGAAGCTTTCTTT,CASSHTSRGPQLNTEAFF
TRBJ2-3,TRBD2,TRBV27,-,TGTGCCAGCTCTAGCGGGAGGTCCACAGATACGCAGTATTTT,CASSSGRSTDTQYF
TRBJ2-7,-,TRBV7-9,-,TGTGCCAGCAGCTCAGAAAACTTTAGAGAGCAGTACTTC,CASSSENFREQYF
TRBJ2-5,TRBD2,TRBV7-9,-,TGTGCCAGCAGCTCACCGGGACTAGCGGGAGTGTTGGAGACCCAGTACTTC,CASSSPGLAGVLETQYF
TRBJ2-7,TRBD2,TRBV4-1,-,TGCGCCAGCAGCCAAGAGCTAGCGGGAGGAGTCCACGAGCAGTACTTC,CASSQELAGGVHEQYF
TRBJ2-7,-,TRBV19,-,TGTGCCAGTACTGACGGGTCCTACGAGCAGTACTTC,CASTDGSYEQYF
TRBJ2-5,TRBD1,TRBV19,-,TGTGCCAGTAGTCTCCGGGACAGGGGGGCAGAGACCCAGTACTTC,CASSLRDRGAETQYF
TRBJ2-1,TRBD2,TRBV27,-,TGTGCCAGCGCCCTAAGCGGGAGCTACAATGAGCAGTTCTTC,CASALSGSYNEQFF
TRBJ2-3,-,TRBV30,-,TGTGCCTGGAGTGGGGGCAGGTCCCGCACAGATACGCAGTATTTT,CAWSGGRSRTDTQYF